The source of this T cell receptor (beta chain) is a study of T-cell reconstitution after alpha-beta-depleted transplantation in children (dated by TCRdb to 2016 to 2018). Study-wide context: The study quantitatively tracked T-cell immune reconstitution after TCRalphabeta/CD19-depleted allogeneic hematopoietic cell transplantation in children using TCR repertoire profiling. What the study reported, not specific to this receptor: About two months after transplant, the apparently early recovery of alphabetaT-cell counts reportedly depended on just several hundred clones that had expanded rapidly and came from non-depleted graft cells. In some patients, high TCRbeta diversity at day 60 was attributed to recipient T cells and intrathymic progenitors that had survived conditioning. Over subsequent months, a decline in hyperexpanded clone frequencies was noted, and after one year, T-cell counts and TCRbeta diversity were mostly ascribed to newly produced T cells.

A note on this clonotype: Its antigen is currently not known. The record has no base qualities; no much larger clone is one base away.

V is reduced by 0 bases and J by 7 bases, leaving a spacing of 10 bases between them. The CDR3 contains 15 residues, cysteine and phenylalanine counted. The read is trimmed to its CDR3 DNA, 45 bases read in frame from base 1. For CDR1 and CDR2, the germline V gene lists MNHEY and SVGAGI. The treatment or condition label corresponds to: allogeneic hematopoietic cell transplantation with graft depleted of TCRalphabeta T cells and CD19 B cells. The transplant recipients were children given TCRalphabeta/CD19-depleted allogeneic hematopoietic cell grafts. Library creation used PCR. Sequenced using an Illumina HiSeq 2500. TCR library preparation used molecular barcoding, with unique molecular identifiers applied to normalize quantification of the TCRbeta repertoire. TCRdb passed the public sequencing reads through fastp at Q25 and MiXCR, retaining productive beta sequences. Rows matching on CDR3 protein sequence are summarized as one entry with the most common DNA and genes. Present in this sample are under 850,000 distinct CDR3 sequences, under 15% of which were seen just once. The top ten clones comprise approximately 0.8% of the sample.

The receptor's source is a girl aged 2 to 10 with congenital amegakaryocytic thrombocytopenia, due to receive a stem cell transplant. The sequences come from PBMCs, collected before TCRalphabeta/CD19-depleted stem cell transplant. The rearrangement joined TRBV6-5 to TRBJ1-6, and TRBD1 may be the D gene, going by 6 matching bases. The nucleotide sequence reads TGTGCCAGCAGTTACTCGTCCAGGGGCAATTCACCCCTCCACTTT. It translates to CASSYSSRGNSPLHF.